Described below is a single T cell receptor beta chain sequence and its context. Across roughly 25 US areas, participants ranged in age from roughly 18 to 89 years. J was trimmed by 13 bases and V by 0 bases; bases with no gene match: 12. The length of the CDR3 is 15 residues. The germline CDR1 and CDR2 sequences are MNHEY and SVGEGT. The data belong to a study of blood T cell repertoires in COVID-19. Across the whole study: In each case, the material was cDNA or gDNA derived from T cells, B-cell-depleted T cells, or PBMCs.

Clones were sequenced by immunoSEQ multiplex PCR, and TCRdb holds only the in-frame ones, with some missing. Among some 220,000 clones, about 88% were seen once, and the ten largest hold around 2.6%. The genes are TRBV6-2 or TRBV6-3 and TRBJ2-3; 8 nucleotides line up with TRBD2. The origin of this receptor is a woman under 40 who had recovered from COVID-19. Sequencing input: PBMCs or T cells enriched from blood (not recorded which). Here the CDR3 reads CASSYSRGERGPEYF. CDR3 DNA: TGTGCCAGCAGTTACTCGCGAGGGGAGCGGGGGCCCGAGTATTTT.